Listed below are T cell receptor beta chains from one sample, sequenced in a study of CD8 T cells in Susac syndrome. TCRdb processed the immunoSEQ multiplex PCR reads anew with MiXCR; each CDR3 protein has one entry. The profile shows approximately 110,000 distinct CDR3 sequences, 90% to 95% of them singletons. Material for sequencing was CD8+ T cells from PBMCs. These receptor sequences come from a human donor with multiple sclerosis. CDR3s include the opening cysteine and the closing phenylalanine or tryptophan. Each record gives: clone size, D gene, V gene, J gene, CDR3 protein, CDR3 DNA. The D gene is left open where the match is weak. Clone size is stated in some rows and not others, as once, few, many or a class when expanded.

clone_size: NA; d_call: NA; v_call: TRBV30; j_call: TRBJ2-5; cdr3_aa: CAWSDEGLRETQYF; cdr3_nt: TGTGCCTGGAGTGACGAGGGCCTACGGGAGACCCAGTACTTC
clone_size: NA; d_call: TRBD1; v_call: TRBV7-9; j_call: TRBJ2-1; cdr3_aa: CASSLARSGGRSYNEQFF; cdr3_nt: TGTGCCAGCAGCTTAGCCCGGTCAGGGGGCAGGTCCTACAATGAGCAGTTCTTC
clone_size: NA; d_call: NA; v_call: TRBV12-3/TRBV12-4; j_call: TRBJ2-5; cdr3_aa: CASSPTGSETQYF; cdr3_nt: TGTGCCAGCAGCCCAACAGGGTCGGAGACCCAGTACTTC
clone_size: once; d_call: NA; v_call: TRBV6-2/TRBV6-3; j_call: TRBJ1-6; cdr3_aa: CASSYDPGESYNSPLHF; cdr3_nt: TGTGCCAGCAGTTACGACCCTGGGGAATCCTATAATTCACCCCTCCACTTT
clone_size: once; d_call: NA; v_call: TRBV24-1; j_call: TRBJ1-5; cdr3_aa: CATSGFGNSNQPQHF; cdr3_nt: TGTGCCACCAGTGGTTTTGGCAATAGCAATCAGCCCCAGCATTTT
clone_size: NA; d_call: NA; v_call: TRBV10-2; j_call: TRBJ2-5; cdr3_aa: CASSESGYQETQYF; cdr3_nt: TGCGCCAGCAGTGAGTCAGGGTACCAAGAGACCCAGTACTTC
clone_size: NA; d_call: TRBD1; v_call: TRBV6-5; j_call: TRBJ1-2; cdr3_aa: CASSYRRQGPKYGYTF; cdr3_nt: TGTGCCAGCAGTTACCGCAGACAGGGGCCCAAATATGGCTACACCTTC
clone_size: few; d_call: TRBD2; v_call: TRBV12-3/TRBV12-4; j_call: TRBJ2-3; cdr3_aa: CASSHPWGDGAGLATDTQYF; cdr3_nt: TGTGCCAGCAGTCACCCTTGGGGAGACGGTGCTGGACTAGCAACAGATACGCAGTATTTT
clone_size: NA; d_call: NA; v_call: TRBV12-3/TRBV12-4; j_call: TRBJ1-1; cdr3_aa: CASSLGHFTEAFF; cdr3_nt: TGTGCCAGCAGTTTGGGACATTTCACTGAAGCTTTCTTT
clone_size: NA; d_call: TRBD2; v_call: TRBV9; j_call: TRBJ2-1; cdr3_aa: CASSVGGSGRRYNEQFF; cdr3_nt: TGTGCCAGCAGCGTAGGGGGTAGCGGGAGGCGGTACAATGAGCAGTTCTTC
clone_size: NA; d_call: TRBD1; v_call: TRBV5-6; j_call: TRBJ2-5; cdr3_aa: CASSLRRTGGAETQYF; cdr3_nt: TGTGCCAGCAGCCTGCGTCGGACAGGGGGCGCGGAGACCCAGTACTTC
clone_size: once; d_call: TRBD2; v_call: TRBV9; j_call: TRBJ2-1; cdr3_aa: CASSVYSREGYNEQFF; cdr3_nt: TGTGCCAGCAGCGTATACTCTCGGGAGGGCTACAATGAGCAGTTCTTC
clone_size: once; d_call: NA; v_call: TRBV7-9; j_call: TRBJ2-5; cdr3_aa: CASSLTSSETQYF; cdr3_nt: TGTGCCAGCAGCTTAACTAGCAGCGAGACCCAGTACTTC
clone_size: NA; d_call: TRBD1; v_call: TRBV7-2; j_call: TRBJ2-7; cdr3_aa: CASSLGLDRATYEQYF; cdr3_nt: TGTGCCAGCAGCTTAGGATTGGACAGGGCCACCTACGAGCAGTACTTC
clone_size: NA; d_call: NA; v_call: TRBV4-1; j_call: TRBJ2-2; cdr3_aa: CASSQGVREVWGELFF; cdr3_nt: TGCGCCAGCAGCCAAGGTGTCAGGGAGGTTTGGGGGGAGCTGTTTTTT
clone_size: NA; d_call: NA; v_call: TRBV20-1; j_call: TRBJ1-5; cdr3_aa: CSARDQRDGLEPQHF; cdr3_nt: TGCAGTGCTAGAGACCAGCGAGATGGGTTGGAGCCCCAGCATTTT
clone_size: once; d_call: NA; v_call: TRBV10-3; j_call: TRBJ1-5; cdr3_aa: CAIRGQNSNQPQHF; cdr3_nt: TGTGCCATCAGGGGACAAAATAGCAATCAGCCCCAGCATTTT
clone_size: NA; d_call: TRBD1; v_call: TRBV20-1; j_call: TRBJ2-7; cdr3_aa: CSAQGQVARYEQYF; cdr3_nt: TGCAGTGCACAGGGACAGGTCGCCCGATACGAGCAGTACTTC
clone_size: NA; d_call: TRBD1; v_call: TRBV19; j_call: TRBJ2-2; cdr3_aa: CASTMGQGRTGELFF; cdr3_nt: TGTGCCAGTACCATGGGACAGGGGCGGACCGGGGAGCTGTTTTTT
clone_size: NA; d_call: TRBD1; v_call: TRBV20-1; j_call: TRBJ2-5; cdr3_aa: CSLRDRLRGYQETQYF; cdr3_nt: TGCAGTCTACGGGACAGGCTCCGAGGGTACCAAGAGACCCAGTACTTC
clone_size: NA; d_call: NA; v_call: TRBV27; j_call: TRBJ1-2; cdr3_aa: CASSSGKGYTF; cdr3_nt: TGTGCCAGCAGTTCAGGGAAAGGCTACACCTTC
clone_size: once; d_call: NA; v_call: TRBV10-3; j_call: TRBJ2-5; cdr3_aa: CATRPPGTSQTQYF; cdr3_nt: TGTGCCACCCGCCCACCAGGGACATCTCAAACCCAGTACTTC
clone_size: NA; d_call: TRBD1; v_call: TRBV4-1; j_call: TRBJ2-5; cdr3_aa: CASSQGDSPQETQYF; cdr3_nt: TGCGCCAGCAGCCAAGGGGACAGCCCCCAAGAGACCCAGTACTTC
clone_size: NA; d_call: TRBD2; v_call: TRBV3-1; j_call: TRBJ2-3; cdr3_aa: CASSQETSGGTASTDTQYF; cdr3_nt: TGTGCCAGCAGCCAAGAGACTAGCGGGGGGACGGCTAGCACAGATACGCAGTATTTT
clone_size: NA; d_call: NA; v_call: TRBV5-4; j_call: TRBJ2-5; cdr3_aa: CASSTRVKETQYF; cdr3_nt: TGTGCCAGCAGCACCCGGGTAAAAGAGACCCAGTACTTC
clone_size: NA; d_call: NA; v_call: TRBV7-8; j_call: TRBJ1-1; cdr3_aa: CASSLVNKNTEAFF; cdr3_nt: TGTGCCAGCAGCTTAGTGAACAAGAACACTGAAGCTTTCTTT
clone_size: NA; d_call: NA; v_call: TRBV6-2/TRBV6-3; j_call: TRBJ2-1; cdr3_aa: CASREEGYNEQFF; cdr3_nt: TGTGCCAGCAGGGAGGAGGGCTACAATGAGCAGTTCTTC
clone_size: NA; d_call: NA; v_call: TRBV27; j_call: TRBJ1-6; cdr3_aa: CASSLIRIRSSPLHF; cdr3_nt: TGTGCCAGCAGTTTAATCCGGATAAGGAGTTCACCCCTCCACTTT
clone_size: NA; d_call: NA; v_call: TRBV19; j_call: TRBJ1-1; cdr3_aa: CASSNLPRFGESNSLEAFF; cdr3_nt: TGTGCCAGTAGTAACCTGCCCAGATTTGGGGAATCTAATTCGCTTGAAGCTTTCTTT
clone_size: NA; d_call: NA; v_call: TRBV5-5; j_call: TRBJ1-4; cdr3_aa: CASSLVPSLGEKLFF; cdr3_nt: TGTGCCAGCAGCTTGGTACCCTCTCTTGGGGAAAAACTGTTTTTT
clone_size: NA; d_call: TRBD2; v_call: TRBV9; j_call: TRBJ2-5; cdr3_aa: CASSVETSGGETQYF; cdr3_nt: TGTGCCAGCAGCGTAGAGACTAGCGGGGGTGAGACCCAGTACTTC
clone_size: NA; d_call: TRBD2; v_call: TRBV30; j_call: TRBJ2-2; cdr3_aa: CAWSSVGGPAGELFF; cdr3_nt: TGTGCCTGGAGTTCAGTGGGAGGGCCGGCCGGGGAGCTGTTTTTT
clone_size: once; d_call: NA; v_call: TRBV27; j_call: TRBJ2-7; cdr3_aa: CASGLWGSEQYF; cdr3_nt: TGTGCCAGCGGCCTATGGGGTTCCGAGCAGTACTTC
clone_size: NA; d_call: TRBD1; v_call: TRBV29-1; j_call: TRBJ2-3; cdr3_aa: CSVEDFIIAFGQGRDTQYF; cdr3_nt: TGCAGCGTTGAAGACTTTATTATTGCCTTTGGACAGGGTAGGGATACGCAGTATTTT
clone_size: NA; d_call: TRBD2; v_call: TRBV4-1; j_call: TRBJ2-3; cdr3_aa: CASSHGTSGATSTDTQYF; cdr3_nt: TGCGCCAGCAGCCACGGGACTAGCGGAGCCACTAGCACAGATACGCAGTATTTT
clone_size: NA; d_call: NA; v_call: TRBV20-1; j_call: TRBJ2-5; cdr3_aa: CSARDFRVGETQYF; cdr3_nt: TGCAGTGCTAGAGATTTCCGGGTGGGAGAGACCCAGTACTTC
clone_size: once; d_call: NA; v_call: TRBV20-1; j_call: TRBJ2-5; cdr3_aa: CSVREGLPVFLETQYF; cdr3_nt: TGCAGTGTTCGAGAAGGACTGCCCGTATTTCTGGAGACCCAGTACTTC
clone_size: NA; d_call: TRBD1; v_call: TRBV6-5; j_call: TRBJ2-7; cdr3_aa: CASSYGGPGQGYEQYF; cdr3_nt: TGTGCCAGCAGTTACGGTGGACCGGGACAGGGCTACGAGCAGTACTTC
clone_size: NA; d_call: NA; v_call: TRBV6-5; j_call: TRBJ2-7; cdr3_aa: CASSYLRHRSIYEQYF; cdr3_nt: TGTGCCAGCAGTTACCTTCGACATCGAAGCATATACGAGCAGTACTTC
clone_size: few; d_call: TRBD2; v_call: TRBV9; j_call: TRBJ2-1; cdr3_aa: CASSGGTSGYNEQFF; cdr3_nt: TGTGCCAGCAGCGGCGGGACTAGCGGCTACAATGAGCAGTTCTTC
clone_size: once; d_call: NA; v_call: TRBV27; j_call: TRBJ2-5; cdr3_aa: CASRAGTIGETQYF; cdr3_nt: TGTGCCAGCAGAGCCGGGACAATCGGGGAGACCCAGTACTTC
clone_size: NA; d_call: NA; v_call: TRBV27; j_call: TRBJ2-3; cdr3_aa: CASSLAGPAGDTQYF; cdr3_nt: TGTGCCAGCAGTTTAGCAGGGCCCGCGGGAGATACGCAGTATTTT
clone_size: NA; d_call: NA; v_call: TRBV29-1; j_call: TRBJ2-1; cdr3_aa: CSVGPPNNEQFF; cdr3_nt: TGCAGCGTGGGACCCCCCAACAATGAGCAGTTCTTC
clone_size: NA; d_call: TRBD1; v_call: TRBV12-5; j_call: TRBJ1-5; cdr3_aa: CASGLVGDRDFSGNQPQHF; cdr3_nt: TGTGCTAGTGGTTTGGTTGGTGACAGGGACTTTTCAGGCAATCAGCCCCAGCATTTT
clone_size: few; d_call: NA; v_call: TRBV13; j_call: TRBJ2-7; cdr3_aa: CASSMTGTNDYEQYF; cdr3_nt: TGTGCCAGCAGCATGACCGGGACAAACGACTACGAGCAGTACTTC
clone_size: NA; d_call: NA; v_call: TRBV6-1; j_call: TRBJ2-4; cdr3_aa: CASSKTLTLAKNIQYF; cdr3_nt: TGTGCCAGCAGTAAGACCTTGACCCTAGCCAAAAACATTCAGTACTTC
clone_size: once; d_call: NA; v_call: TRBV14; j_call: TRBJ2-1; cdr3_aa: CASSQGWGNEQFF; cdr3_nt: TGTGCCAGCAGCCAAGGTTGGGGCAATGAGCAGTTCTTC
clone_size: once; d_call: TRBD1; v_call: TRBV20-1; j_call: TRBJ2-2; cdr3_aa: CSARGGRGRNTGELFF; cdr3_nt: TGCAGTGCGAGAGGGGGTAGGGGGCGGAACACCGGGGAGCTGTTTTTT